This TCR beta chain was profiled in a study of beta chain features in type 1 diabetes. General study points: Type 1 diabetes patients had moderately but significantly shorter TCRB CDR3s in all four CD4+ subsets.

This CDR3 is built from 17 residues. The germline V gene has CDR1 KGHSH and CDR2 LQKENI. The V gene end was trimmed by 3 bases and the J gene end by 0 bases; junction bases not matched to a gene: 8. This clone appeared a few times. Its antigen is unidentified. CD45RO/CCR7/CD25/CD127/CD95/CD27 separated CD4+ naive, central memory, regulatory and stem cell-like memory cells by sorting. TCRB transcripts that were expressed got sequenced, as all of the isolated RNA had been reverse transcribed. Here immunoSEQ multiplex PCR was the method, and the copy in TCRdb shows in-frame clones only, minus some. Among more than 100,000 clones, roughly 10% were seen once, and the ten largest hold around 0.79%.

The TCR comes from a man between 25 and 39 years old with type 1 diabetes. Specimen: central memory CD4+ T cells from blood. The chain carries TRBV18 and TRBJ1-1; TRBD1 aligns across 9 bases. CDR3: CASSPFAGTGMNTEAFF. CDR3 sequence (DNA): TGTGCCAGCTCACCTTTCGCCGGGACAGGGATGAACACTGAAGCTTTCTTT.